This T cell receptor beta chain emerged from a study of CD8 T cells in ankylosing spondylitis. The V and J ends lost 5 bases and 5 bases respectively, with 9 bases between them. The CDR3 has 13 residues. Germline assignment: CDR1 LGHDT and CDR2 YNNKEL (reference sequence). TCRdb re-called the 5' RACE reads through MiXCR, storing one row per CDR3 protein. The sample holds hundreds of thousands of distinct CDR3 sequences, around 20% seen once. This clonotype was seen more than once but under ten times. The TCR originated in a male donor with ankylosing spondylitis or in good health (not recorded which). Source material: blood, either unsorted or a sorted T cell fraction (not recorded which). V and J are TRBV3-1 and TRBJ2-2; perhaps TRBD2 as D (6 bases). The DNA for the CDR3 is TGTGCCAGCAGCTGGAGGGAGACCGGGGAGCTGTTTTTT. Encoded protein: CASSWRETGELFF.